This TCR beta chain was recovered during a study of identifying expanded T cells in peripheral blood. Profiled with immunoSEQ multiplex PCR; TCRdb holds only in-frame clones, not every one. The sample contains under 150,000 clones, roughly 84% of which appear only once. The V gene end was trimmed by 6 bases and the J gene end by 8 bases; junction bases not matched to a gene: 12. This CDR3 comprises 15 residues. Germline V lookup: CDR1 MNHEY, CDR2 SMNVEV (reference sequence). The V and J genes are TRBV27 and TRBJ1-4; TRBD1 aligns across 7 bases. The TCR originated in a person aged 18 to 70 in good health. Sequencing was done on a sample of blood. The CDR3 nucleotides read TGTGCCAGCAGCCCTCGAGGCAGGGGGAGGGAAAAACTGTTTTTT. It translates to CASSPRGRGREKLFF.